The rows below give T cell receptor beta chains drawn from one sample of a study of blood T cell repertoires in COVID-19. This table comes from immunoSEQ multiplex PCR, and its TCRdb copy is limited to in-frame clones, with some not included. The sample has about 480,000 clones, 88% seen once. Material for sequencing was PBMCs or T cells enriched from blood (not recorded which). All receptors come from a woman in her sixties who had recovered from COVID-19. Each CDR3 is given with its conserved first and last residue. The order of the fields is V gene, clone size, D gene, J gene, CDR3 protein, CDR3 DNA. The D gene is left open where the match is weak. Expanded clones get a size class; other rows say once, few or many, or leave the size out.

TRBV2	NA	NA	TRBJ2-2	CASTATRRGGNTGELFF	TGTGCCAGCACCGCTACCCGGAGAGGGGGGAACACCGGGGAGCTGTTTTTT
TRBV6-5	NA	NA	TRBJ2-1	CASNSGLSSYNEQFF	TGTGCCAGTAATTCGGGTTTGAGCTCCTACAATGAGCAGTTCTTC
TRBV5-1	NA	NA	TRBJ1-4	CASSPQGDYEKLFF	TGCGCCAGCAGCCCCCAAGGGGACTATGAAAAACTGTTTTTT
TRBV3-1/TRBV3-2	NA	TRBD1	TRBJ1-6	CASIHSGDRGLDMDSPLHF	TGTGCCAGCATCCATTCAGGGGACAGGGGGCTAGATATGGATTCACCCCTCCACTTT
TRBV10-1	NA	NA	TRBJ2-1	CASSDTYNEQFF	TGCGCCAGCAGTGACACCTACAATGAGCAGTTCTTC
TRBV7-2	NA	TRBD1	TRBJ1-4	CASSSGGQGGEKLFF	TGTGCCAGCAGCTCCGGTGGACAGGGTGGCGAAAAACTGTTTTTT
TRBV4-1	few	NA	TRBJ2-7	CASSRHLTPGIGEQYF	TGCGCCAGCAGCAGACACCTAACCCCAGGGATCGGGGAGCAGTACTTC
TRBV7-9	NA	NA	TRBJ1-2	CASSLRGYGYTF	TGTGCCAGCAGCTTACGGGGGTATGGCTACACCTTC
TRBV12-5	NA	NA	TRBJ1-5	CASGLVPGYSNQPQHF	TGTGCTAGTGGTTTGGTACCAGGATATAGCAATCAGCCCCAGCATTTT
TRBV2	NA	TRBD1	TRBJ1-4	CASRPTGDREKLFF	TGTGCCAGCAGGCCTACAGGGGATCGGGAAAAACTGTTTTTT
TRBV5-1	NA	NA	TRBJ1-1	CASSLAGRMNTEAFF	TGCGCCAGCAGCTTAGCAGGGCGCATGAACACTGAAGCTTTCTTT
TRBV12-5	NA	NA	TRBJ1-2	CASGLVLTRTGVGYGYTF	TGTGCTAGTGGTTTGGTCCTAACTCGTACAGGTGTGGGCTATGGCTACACCTTC
TRBV9	NA	NA	TRBJ2-3	CASRGSTDTQYF	TGTGCCAGCCGGGGAAGCACAGATACGCAGTATTTT
TRBV5-6	NA	NA	TRBJ2-7	CASRGASPYGQYF	TGTGCCAGCAGGGGAGCCTCCCCCTACGGGCAGTACTTC
TRBV2	NA	NA	TRBJ2-3	CASSEGQGGTDTQYF	TGTGCCAGCAGTGAAGGTCAGGGTGGCACAGATACGCAGTATTTT
TRBV2	once	TRBD1	TRBJ1-2	CASSQQGGGYTF	TGTGCCAGCAGCCAACAGGGGGGAGGCTACACCTTC
TRBV18	once	NA	TRBJ2-1	CASSPQSGSSYNEQFF	TGTGCCAGCTCACCGCAGAGTGGGAGCTCCTACAATGAGCAGTTCTTC